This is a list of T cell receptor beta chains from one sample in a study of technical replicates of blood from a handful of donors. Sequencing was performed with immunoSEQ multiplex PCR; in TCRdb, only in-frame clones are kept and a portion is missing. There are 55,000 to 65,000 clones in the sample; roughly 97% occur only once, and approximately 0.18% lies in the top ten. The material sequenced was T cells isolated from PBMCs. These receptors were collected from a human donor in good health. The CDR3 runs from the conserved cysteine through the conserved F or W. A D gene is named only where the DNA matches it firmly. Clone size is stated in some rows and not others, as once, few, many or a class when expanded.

TGTGCCAGCAGCCCAGGTGGGCAGGGTGGGCCCCATAATGAAAAACTGTTTTTT,CASSPGGQGGPHNEKLFF,TRBV5-6,.,TRBJ1-4,.
TGTGCCAGCAGTTTTGCTGACAGGCTAGGCAATCAGCCCCAGCATTTT,CASSFADRLGNQPQHF,TRBV28,.,TRBJ1-5,.
TGTGCCAGCAGAATAGCGGGAGGGCGGATCGGGGAGCTGTTTTTT,CASRIAGGRIGELFF,TRBV5-4,.,TRBJ2-2,TRBD2
TGTGCCAGCAGCCCAGCTAGCGGGGGGGCCCGGCACAATGAGCAGTTCTTC,CASSPASGGARHNEQFF,TRBV7-9,.,TRBJ2-1,TRBD2
TGCGCCAGCAGCCAATCTTGGGGGGGGACTACCTACGAGCAGTACTTC,CASSQSWGGTTYEQYF,TRBV4-1,.,TRBJ2-7,TRBD2
TGCGCCAGCAGCCCCGACCAAGAGACCCAGTACTTC,CASSPDQETQYF,TRBV5-1,.,TRBJ2-5,.
TGCGCCAGCAGGAGCCTCCACACAGATACGCAGTATTTT,CASRSLHTDTQYF,TRBV4-1,.,TRBJ2-3,.
TGCGCCAGCAGCCAAGGGTGGACAGAGGAGACCCAGTACTTC,CASSQGWTEETQYF,TRBV4-1,once,TRBJ2-5,.
TGTGCCAGCAGCTTAGGTACAGGGGGCACTGGAAACACCATATATTTT,CASSLGTGGTGNTIYF,TRBV11-2,.,TRBJ1-3,TRBD1
TGTGCCAGCAGCGAGGACAGGGGAGGTTCTAATGAAAAACTGTTTTTT,CASSEDRGGSNEKLFF,TRBV9,.,TRBJ1-4,TRBD1
TGCGCCAGCAGCTTGACAGGGAATCAGCCCCAGCATTTT,CASSLTGNQPQHF,TRBV5-1,.,TRBJ1-5,.
TGTGCCAGCTTAATCGGCTATGGCTACACCTTC,CASLIGYGYTF,TRBV2,.,TRBJ1-2,.
TGTGCCAGCACCGGAAACAGGGTTAGAAAACTGTTTTTT,CASTGNRVRKLFF,TRBV2,once,TRBJ1-4,.
TGTGCCAGCAGTTGGGGGAGGTCTGCCGGGGAGCTGTTTTTT,CASSWGRSAGELFF,TRBV27,once,TRBJ2-2,.
TGCGCCAGCAGCCAAGCTCTCGTGGTAGTCACTGAAGCTTTCTTT,CASSQALVVVTEAFF,TRBV4-1,once,TRBJ1-1,.
TGTGCCAGCACCACAGAGTCTGGAAACACCATATATTTT,CASTTESGNTIYF,TRBV6-1,.,TRBJ1-3,.
TGCGCCAGCAGCAGGGAGGGCGGGAGATTGGCTGAGCAGTTCTTC,CASSREGGRLAEQFF,TRBV5-1,.,TRBJ2-1,TRBD2
TGTGCCAGCAGGAGACTAGCGGGGGGCTACAATGAGCAGTTCTTC,CASRRLAGGYNEQFF,TRBV6-4,.,TRBJ2-1,TRBD2
TGTGCCAGCAGTTACTCGGCAGTTTCTAATGAGCAGTTCTTC,CASSYSAVSNEQFF,TRBV6-5,.,TRBJ2-1,.
TGTGCCAGCAGTTATGCCCATCTTGGGAGTACAGATACGCAGTATTTT,CASSYAHLGSTDTQYF,TRBV27,once,TRBJ2-3,.
TGTGCCAGCAGCTTGCGGGCAGGGGAGACCCAGTACTTC,CASSLRAGETQYF,TRBV5-6,.,TRBJ2-5,.
TGTGCCAGCAGCGATAGACAGGGCTACGAGCAGTACTTC,CASSDRQGYEQYF,TRBV27,once,TRBJ2-7,TRBD1
TGCGCCAGCAGCGGGGCGGGAGCCATTACTCGCAGAGAGACCCAGTACTTC,CASSGAGAITRRETQYF,TRBV5-1,.,TRBJ2-5,TRBD2
TGTGCCAGCAGCTTAGTGGCTGACTGGCGCTACGAGCAGTACTTC,CASSLVADWRYEQYF,TRBV11-2,.,TRBJ2-7,.
TGTGCCAGCAGTTGGCAGGGGGATCAGCCCCAGCATTTT,CASSWQGDQPQHF,TRBV28,.,TRBJ1-5,TRBD1
TGTGCCAGCAGCGTAGGACAGGGGGCAGATACGCAGTATTTT,CASSVGQGADTQYF,TRBV7-3,.,TRBJ2-3,TRBD1
TGTGCCAGCAGCACCCGATCCCGGACTCAGTATTACAATGAGCAGTTCTTC,CASSTRSRTQYYNEQFF,TRBV5-4,.,TRBJ2-1,.
TGTGCCAGCTCACTCCGAACCCCGGGACAGGGGTCCACTGGGGCCAACGTCCTGACTTTC,CASSLRTPGQGSTGANVLTF,TRBV18,.,TRBJ2-6,TRBD1
TGTGCCAGCAGTGAGGAGATCGTTCAGCCCCAGCATTTT,CASSEEIVQPQHF,TRBV6-1,.,TRBJ1-5,.
TGTGCCAGCAGTTTATCGGGACAGGATGAGCAGTACTTC,CASSLSGQDEQYF,TRBV27,.,TRBJ2-7,TRBD1
TGTGCCAGCACCGCGGAACAGGCCAAGGGACTTAGAGAAAAACTGTTTTTT,CASTAEQAKGLREKLFF,TRBV2,.,TRBJ1-4,.
TGTGCCAGCAGTGAAGAGAGGACAGTAGCCACAGATACGCAGTATTTT,CASSEERTVATDTQYF,TRBV6-1,.,TRBJ2-3,.
TGTGCCAGTATATCCGGACAGGGGGTTGGCACCGGGGAGCTGTTTTTT,CASISGQGVGTGELFF,TRBV19,.,TRBJ2-2,TRBD1
TGTGCCAGCAGTCATGACAGTCGGGACTATGGCTACACCTTC,CASSHDSRDYGYTF,TRBV6-5,.,TRBJ1-2,.
TGTGCCAGCAGCTTTAGGGGAGCGGGAGGGGTCTACGAGCAGTACTTC,CASSFRGAGGVYEQYF,TRBV11-2,.,TRBJ2-7,TRBD2
TGTGCCACCAGCAGAGATTCCAGGTCCTACGAGCAGTACTTC,CATSRDSRSYEQYF,TRBV15,.,TRBJ2-7,.
TGTGCCAGCAGCCCCGGGAGTAATAGCAATCAGCCCCAGCATTTT,CASSPGSNSNQPQHF,TRBV16,.,TRBJ1-5,.
TGCAGCGTTGTGGGGGTCGGGGACATGGCCTACGAGCAGTACTTC,CSVVGVGDMAYEQYF,TRBV29-1,.,TRBJ2-7,.
TGCAGCGTTGAAGTTCGACGGGAGTATGAGCAGTTCTTC,CSVEVRREYEQFF,TRBV29-1,.,TRBJ2-1,.
TGCGCCAGCAGGAACGTCGGACAGGGTACGGGTCAGCCCCAGCATTTT,CASRNVGQGTGQPQHF,TRBV4-1,.,TRBJ1-5,TRBD1
TGTGCCAGCAGCCAAGCAGGGAATGGCTACACCTTC,CASSQAGNGYTF,TRBV4-2,.,TRBJ1-2,.
TGTGCCAGCAGCTACCTAGCGGGGGGGCGCAATGAGCAGTTCTTC,CASSYLAGGRNEQFF,TRBV7-2,.,TRBJ2-1,TRBD2
TGTGCCAGCAGCTTCGCCCTGGCGGGGGCAGAGACCCAGTACTTC,CASSFALAGAETQYF,TRBV11-2,.,TRBJ2-5,.
TGTGCCATCAGTGAGGGGGAGATAGGTATGACAGATACGCAGTATTTT,CAISEGEIGMTDTQYF,TRBV10-3,.,TRBJ2-3,.
TGTGCCACCAGCAGAGTGATGGAGGATCAGCCCCAGCATTTT,CATSRVMEDQPQHF,TRBV15,few,TRBJ1-5,.